A selection of T cell receptor beta chains follows, all from one sample in a study of OX40 agonist ivuxolimab in advanced cancers. Clones were sequenced by immunoSEQ multiplex PCR, and TCRdb holds only the in-frame ones, with some missing. The data show about 77,000 clones, with around 87% seen just once and 6.2% held by the top ten. Material: CD4+ or CD8+ T cells sorted from blood, obtained in a trial of the OX40 agonist ivuxolimab. These receptors were taken from an adult with an advanced solid tumor such as melanoma, head and neck, liver or kidney cancer. Both conserved end residues are part of each CDR3.

>TRBV7-2
CASSLDGGLNQPQHF
>TRBV7-8
CASSRIQETQYF
>TRBV6-6
CASSYTGGGTEAFF
>TRBV5-1
CASSPRAGDTGELFF
>TRBV28
CASGREVSDTQYF
>TRBV7-2
CASNEGALGASYNEQFF
>TRBV9
CASSSTAGGRTDTQYF
>TRBV27
CASSPGLSTDTQYF
>TRBV7-9
CASFDSLGDQPQHF
>TRBV2
CASSTGQGTQPQHF
>TRBV19
CASSIGAGGPGDTQYF
>TRBV7-2
CASSLNRQGAYYGYTF
>TRBV5-1
CASSLGGNTEAFF
>TRBV4-3
CASSHGTGGVQQETQYF
>TRBV19
CASSIGPGTDTQYF
>TRBV27
CASSRDGNSGANVLTF
>TRBV7-9
CASSPHQGTGRTDTQYF
>TRBV28
CASRLQGGTEAFF
>TRBV20-1
CSARQYEQYF
>TRBV5-5
CASSLFSSYEQYF
>TRBV30
CAWSTGGTSYEQYF
>TRBV29-1
CSSRTGSNNEQFF
>TRBV2
CASKEGRGYTF
>TRBV4-1
CASSQAGTLPGELFF
>TRBV5-1
CASSLETGVYYEQYF
>TRBV9
CASNPGHGGTGELFF
>TRBV6-1
CASSDLGAGAQYF
>TRBV7-2
CASSRDRVPGGQFF
>TRBV6-6
CASRRQGGYTF
>TRBV7-9
CASSYDGNPTDTQYF
>TRBV7-8
CASTPGVAAYEQYF
>TRBV7-6
CASSPTENTGELFF
>TRBV7-6
CASSRGVGRDEKLFF
>TRBV9
CASSTRDRGFSYEQYF
>TRBV19
CASSMEDRAVLHF
>TRBV28
CAGTTGQGYNEQFF
>TRBV27
CASSYRDRSTDTQYF
>TRBV7-3
CASSSAQGWGYTF
>TRBV2
CASSANSYSNTEAFF
>TRBV5-1
CASSLMSDHQETQYF
>TRBV7-6
CASSYPWTGRKKSSTDTQYF
>TRBV2
CASRVGTQKQYF
>TRBV7-2
CASSYGQGNYGYTF
>TRBV29-1
CSVGGTERTEAFF
>TRBV28
CASSKQGFYYNEQFF
>TRBV15
CATSRDGIPGAAVSGYTF
>TRBV7-2
CASSFAGTSNGQFF
>TRBV2
CASSSGEKLFF
>TRBV7-7
CASSGGLAQETQYF
>TRBV5-1
CASSLEVGAREQYF
>TRBV6-5
CASSYSYKIVHEQYF
>TRBV28
CASSLTYEQYF
>TRBV15
CATSRDSTATNEKLFF